A single sample gave rise to the 14 T cell receptor beta chains below, sequenced in a study of blood T cell repertoires in COVID-19. Produced via immunoSEQ multiplex PCR; TCRdb's table is partial and in-frame only. The sample yields 100,000 to 150,000 clones, roughly 87% seen once. Specimen: peripheral blood. All receptors derive from a woman of 80 years or more with acute or convalescent COVID-19.

DNA of the CDR3: TGTGCCAGCAGTTTGAGGGAGCAAACGCAGTATTTT. Translated: CASSLREQTQYF. The V call is TRBV6-5, the J call TRBJ2-3; a possible D gene is TRBD2 (5 bases). Germline V gene lookup returns CDR1 MNHEY and CDR2 SVGAGI. The V end lost 4 bases, the J end lost 9 bases, and 11 bases lay between the germline ends. The CDR3 contains 12 residues.

The chain uses TRBV18 and TRBJ1-2; D is uncertain. The V gene's germline CDR1 is KGHSH and CDR2 LQKENI. The CDR3 is 12 residues long. Trimming took 4 bases from V and 10 from J, leaving 13 bases between them. CDR3 sequence (DNA): TGTGCCAGCTCACGCGCGGAGTACGACTACACCTTC. It yields the protein CASSRAEYDYTF.

The V gene is TRBV12-3 or TRBV12-4, the J gene TRBJ2-3, with D tentatively TRBD1 (6 bases). V was shortened by 8 bases and J by 1 base, with 10 bases between the two germline ends. The CDR3 is 13 amino acids. CDR3 amino acids: CASHRAGTDTQYF. CDR3 bases: TGTGCCAGCCACAGGGCGGGCACAGATACGCAGTATTTT.

The chain recombines TRBV6-5 with TRBJ1-1; 8 bases agree with TRBD1. CDR1 is MNHEY and CDR2 is SVGAGI in the germline V gene. There are 15 residues in the CDR3. V lost 0 bases and J lost 0; bases outside the gene matches: 0. The CDR3 bases are TGTGCCAGCAGTTACTCGACAGGGGTGAACACTGAAGCTTTCTTT. Protein sequence: CASSYSTGVNTEAFF.

V is TRBV7-2 and J is TRBJ2-4; 7 positions agree with TRBD1. The CDR3 is made up of 13 amino acids. Germline V gene sequence: CDR1 SGHTA, CDR2 FQGNSA. V lost 5 bases to trimming and J lost 8 bases; unmatched junction nucleotides: 6. CDR3 amino acids: CASSVTGYDIQYF. In nucleotides, the CDR3 is TGTGCCAGCAGCGTGACAGGGTATGACATTCAGTACTTC.

The chain is built from TRBV27 and TRBJ2-7, with 11 bases identical to TRBD2. This CDR3 comprises 20 residues. Germline V gene lookup returns CDR1 MNHEY and CDR2 SMNVEV (reference sequence). Trimming cost V 4 bases and J 0 bases; bases outside gene matches: 17. CDR3 loop: CASSYPLGLAGGISSYEQYV. CDR3 coding DNA: TGTGCCAGCAGTTACCCCCTTGGGCTAGCGGGGGGAATAAGCTCCTACGAGCAGTACGTC.

The gene calls are TRBV28 and TRBJ2-3, with D possibly matching TRBD1 (5 bases). The CDR3 is made up of 14 amino acids. Germline CDR1 is MDHEN and CDR2 is SYDVKM. The V gene lost 4 bases and the J gene lost 1 base, with 9 bases spanning the gap. The CDR3 DNA reads TGTGCCAGCAGTTCACTCAGGGGCACAGATACGCAGTATTTT. It is translated as CASSSLRGTDTQYF.

The V and J genes are TRBV2 and TRBJ1-2; perhaps TRBD1 as D (5 bases). From germline, CDR1 is SNHLY and CDR2 FYNNEI. The V gene lost 5 bases and the J gene lost 8 bases, with 18 bases spanning the gap. This CDR3 has 14 amino acids. The CDR3, as DNA: TGTGCCAGCAGTCCGGGTTCCCAGGGCCGCGGCTACACCTTC. Protein sequence: CASSPGSQGRGYTF.

The genes are TRBV27 and TRBJ2-3; the D gene is possibly TRBD2 (6 bases). The CDR3 length is 15 residues. Trimming cost V 5 bases and J 2 bases, with 14 bases left between them. Germline V CDR1 and CDR2: MNHEY, SMNVEV (reference sequence). CDR3 nucleotide sequence: TGTGCCAGCAGTCCCGGGGACTTGACCACAGATACGCAGTATTTT. It is translated as CASSPGDLTTDTQYF.

V gene TRBV7-3 combines with J gene TRBJ2-3, with D possibly being TRBD2 (5 bases). The CDR3 has 17 residues. Between the trimmed V and J ends, which lost 5 bases and 4 bases, there was a span of 22 bases. CDR1 is SGHTA and CDR2 is FQGTGA in the germline V gene. CDR3 nucleotides: TGTGCCAGCAGCCCTACCGCCTCCGTCGGAGGTCCAGATACGCAGTATTTT. It encodes CASSPTASVGGPDTQYF.

The chain couples TRBV5-1 to TRBJ1-2; no clear D. The CDR3 loop spans 13 amino acids. V lost 0 bases to trimming and J lost 3 bases, with 6 bases between them. Germline CDR1 is SGHRS and CDR2 is YFSETQ. The CDR3 sequence is CASSLAGDYGYTF. DNA of the CDR3: TGCGCCAGCAGCTTGGCGGGTGACTATGGCTACACCTTC.

This chain uses TRBV5-5 with TRBJ1-2; D gene uncertain. Germline V gene sequence: CDR1 SGHKS, CDR2 YYEKEE (reference sequence). CDR3 length equals 13 residues. Trimming took 5 bases from V and 5 from J, leaving 13 bases between them. The chain's CDR3 is CASRRVTRYGYTF. CDR3 DNA sequence: TGTGCCAGCAGAAGGGTAACTAGATATGGCTACACCTTC.

This clone showed up just a few times. This chain uses TRBV11-2 with TRBJ2-3; D call uncertain. CDR3 size: 13 residues. CDR1 and CDR2 from the germline V gene are SGHAT and FQNNGV. V was pared by 3 bases and J by 1 base, with 5 bases between. CDR3 in amino acids: CASSLAGTDTQYF. CDR3 bases: TGTGCCAGCAGCTTGGCGGGCACAGATACGCAGTATTTT.

V gene TRBV19 combines with J gene TRBJ1-2; a possible D gene is TRBD1 (5 bases). The V and J ends lost 7 bases and 6 bases respectively, with 15 bases between them. Germline lookup yields CDR1 LNHDA and CDR2 SQIVND (reference sequence). The CDR3 contains 13 residues. The CDR3 DNA is TGTGCCAGTAAACGGGGGGATACGGATGGCTACACCTTC. It translates to CASKRGDTDGYTF. The whole variable domain, remainder taken from reference TRBV19 and TRBJ1-2, is DGGITQSPKYLFRKEGQNVTLSCEQNLNHDAMYWYRQDPGQGLRLIYYSQIVNDFQKGDIAEGYSVSREKKESFPLTVTSAQKNPTAFYLCASKRGDTDGYTFGSGTRLTVV.